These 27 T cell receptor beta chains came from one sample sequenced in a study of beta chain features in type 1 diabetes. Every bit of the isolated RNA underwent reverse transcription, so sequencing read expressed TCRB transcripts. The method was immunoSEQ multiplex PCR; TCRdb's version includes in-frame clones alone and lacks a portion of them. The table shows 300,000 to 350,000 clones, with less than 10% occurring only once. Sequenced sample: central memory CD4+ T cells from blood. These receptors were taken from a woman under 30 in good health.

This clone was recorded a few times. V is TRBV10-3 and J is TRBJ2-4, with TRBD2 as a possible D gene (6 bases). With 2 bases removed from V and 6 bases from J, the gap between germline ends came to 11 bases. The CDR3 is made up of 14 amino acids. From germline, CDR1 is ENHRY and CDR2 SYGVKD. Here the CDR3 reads CAISEGQGGNIQYF. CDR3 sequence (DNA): TGTGCCATCAGTGAGGGTCAGGGAGGAAACATTCAGTACTTC.

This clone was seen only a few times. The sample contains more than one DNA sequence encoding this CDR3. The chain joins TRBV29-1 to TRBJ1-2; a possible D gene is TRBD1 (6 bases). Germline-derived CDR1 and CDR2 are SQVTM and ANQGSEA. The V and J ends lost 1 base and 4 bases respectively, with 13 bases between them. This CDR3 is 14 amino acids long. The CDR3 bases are TGCAGCGTTGAAGGCCGGGGGCGAGGCTATGGCTACACCTTC. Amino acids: CSVEGRGRGYGYTF.

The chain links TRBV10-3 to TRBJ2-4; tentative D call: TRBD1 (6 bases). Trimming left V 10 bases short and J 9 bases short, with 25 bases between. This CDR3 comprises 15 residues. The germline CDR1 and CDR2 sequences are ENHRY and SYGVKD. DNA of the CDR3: TGTGCCAGCAGCACCGCTCCGGGACAATTGGTCATTCAGTACTTC. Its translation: CASSTAPGQLVIQYF.

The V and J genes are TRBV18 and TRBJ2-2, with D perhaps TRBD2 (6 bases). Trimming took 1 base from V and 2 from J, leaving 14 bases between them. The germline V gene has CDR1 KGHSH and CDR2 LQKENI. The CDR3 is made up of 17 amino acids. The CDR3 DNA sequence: TGTGCCAGCTCACCACGGTCAGTGGCGGGAAACACCGGGGAGCTGTTTTTT. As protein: CASSPRSVAGNTGELFF.

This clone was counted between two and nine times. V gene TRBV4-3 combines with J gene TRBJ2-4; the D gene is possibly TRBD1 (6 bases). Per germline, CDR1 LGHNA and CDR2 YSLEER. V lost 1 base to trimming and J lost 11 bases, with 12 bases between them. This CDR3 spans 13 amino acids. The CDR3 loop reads CASSQAETGVQYF. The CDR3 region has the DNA TGCGCCAGCAGCCAAGCCGAGACAGGAGTTCAGTACTTC.

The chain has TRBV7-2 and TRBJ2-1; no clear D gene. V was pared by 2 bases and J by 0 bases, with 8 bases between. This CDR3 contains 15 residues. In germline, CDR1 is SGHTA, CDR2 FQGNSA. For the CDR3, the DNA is TGTGCCAGCAGCTTATCAATGAGCTCCTACAATGAGCAGTTCTTC. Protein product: CASSLSMSSYNEQFF.

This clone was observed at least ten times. The DNA for the CDR3 is TGCGCCAGCAGCCAAGACATGGAGGGTGAGCAGTTCTTC. Translating gives CASSQDMEGEQFF. The chain links TRBV4-3 to TRBJ2-1; maybe TRBD2 (6 bases). Germline V CDR1 and CDR2: LGHNA, YSLEER. The V end lost 0 bases, the J end lost 9 bases, and 9 bases lay between the germline ends. The CDR3 length is 13 residues.

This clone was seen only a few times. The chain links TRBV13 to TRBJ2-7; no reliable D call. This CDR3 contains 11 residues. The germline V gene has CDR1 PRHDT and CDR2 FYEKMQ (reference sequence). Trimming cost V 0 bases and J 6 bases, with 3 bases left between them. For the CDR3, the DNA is TGTGCCAGCAGCTTAGGAGCCGAGCAGTACTTC. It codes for CASSLGAEQYF.

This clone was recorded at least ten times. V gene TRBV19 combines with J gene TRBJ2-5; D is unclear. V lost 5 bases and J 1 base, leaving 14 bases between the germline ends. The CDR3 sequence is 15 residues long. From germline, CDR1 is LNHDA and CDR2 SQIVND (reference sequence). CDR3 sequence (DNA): TGTGCCAGTAGTGCTACGCAGACTTTCCAAGAGACCCAGTACTTC. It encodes CASSATQTFQETQYF. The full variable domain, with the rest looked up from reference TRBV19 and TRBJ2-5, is DGGITQSPKYLFRKEGQNVTLSCEQNLNHDAMYWYRQDPGQGLRLIYYSQIVNDFQKGDIAEGYSVSREKKESFPLTVTSAQKNPTAFYLCASSATQTFQETQYFGPGTRLLVL.

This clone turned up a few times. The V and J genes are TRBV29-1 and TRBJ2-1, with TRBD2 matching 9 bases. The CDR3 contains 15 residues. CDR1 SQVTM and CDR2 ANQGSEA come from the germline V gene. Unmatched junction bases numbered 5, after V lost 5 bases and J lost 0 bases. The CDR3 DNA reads TGCAGCGTTACTAGCGGGCTTTACTCCTACAATGAGCAGTTCTTC. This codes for CSVTSGLYSYNEQFF.

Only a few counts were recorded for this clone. CDR3 coding DNA: TGTGCCAGCAGTTATCGCTCACAGGGACATGGCTACACCTTC. Encoded protein: CASSYRSQGHGYTF. The rearrangement joins TRBV28 to TRBJ1-2; possible D gene TRBD1, 6 bases. Trimming took off 4 bases at V and 6 bases at J, with 15 bases between the two ends. This CDR3 comprises 14 residues. Germline values: CDR1 MDHEN, CDR2 SYDVKM.

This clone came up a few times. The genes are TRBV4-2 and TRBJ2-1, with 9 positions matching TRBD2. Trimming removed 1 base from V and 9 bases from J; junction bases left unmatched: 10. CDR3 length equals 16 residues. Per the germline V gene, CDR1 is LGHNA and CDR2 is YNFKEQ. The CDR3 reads CASSQGYGREGGEQFF. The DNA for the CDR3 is TGTGCCAGCAGCCAAGGGTATGGGCGGGAGGGAGGTGAGCAGTTCTTC.

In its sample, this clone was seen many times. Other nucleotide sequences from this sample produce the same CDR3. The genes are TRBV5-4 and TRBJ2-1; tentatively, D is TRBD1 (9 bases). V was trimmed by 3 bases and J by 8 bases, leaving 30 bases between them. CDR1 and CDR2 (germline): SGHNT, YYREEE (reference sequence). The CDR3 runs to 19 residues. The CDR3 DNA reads TGTGCCAGCAGCTCTACAGGGGGCGGGAGGAGGGAGTCCGGCGATGAGCAGTTCTTC. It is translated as CASSSTGGGRRESGDEQFF.

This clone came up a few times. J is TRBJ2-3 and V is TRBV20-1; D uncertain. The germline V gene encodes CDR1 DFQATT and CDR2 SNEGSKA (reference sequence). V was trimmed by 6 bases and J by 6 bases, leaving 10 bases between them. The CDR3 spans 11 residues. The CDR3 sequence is CSATYADTQYF. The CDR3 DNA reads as TGCAGTGCCACCTACGCGGATACGCAGTATTTT.

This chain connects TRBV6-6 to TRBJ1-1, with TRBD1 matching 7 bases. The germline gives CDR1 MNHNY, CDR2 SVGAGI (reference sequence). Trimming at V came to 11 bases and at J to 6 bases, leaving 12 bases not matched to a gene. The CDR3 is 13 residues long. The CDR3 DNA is TGTGCCGGGGAAGACAGGGCTGGGGCTGAAGCTTTCTTT. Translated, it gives CAGEDRAGAEAFF.

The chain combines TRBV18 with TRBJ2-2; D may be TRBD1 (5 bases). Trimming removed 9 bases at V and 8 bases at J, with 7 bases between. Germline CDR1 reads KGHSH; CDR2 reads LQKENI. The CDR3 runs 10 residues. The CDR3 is CARRQGELFF. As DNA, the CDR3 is TGTGCCAGAAGACAGGGGGAGCTGTTTTTT. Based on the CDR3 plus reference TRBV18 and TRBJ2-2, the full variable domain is NAGVMQNPRHLVRRRGQEARLRCSPMKGHSHVYWYRQLPEEGLKFMVYLQKENIIDESGMPKERFSAEFPKEGPSILRIQQVVRGDSAAYFCARRQGELFFGEGSRLTVL.

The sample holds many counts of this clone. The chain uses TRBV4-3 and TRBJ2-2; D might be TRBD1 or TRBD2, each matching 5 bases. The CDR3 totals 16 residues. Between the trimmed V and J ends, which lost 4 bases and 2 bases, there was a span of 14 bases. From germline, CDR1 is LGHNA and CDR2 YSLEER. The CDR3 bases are TGCGCCAGCAGCCGCTTGTGGGACCAAAACACCGGGGAGCTGTTTTTT. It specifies CASSRLWDQNTGELFF.

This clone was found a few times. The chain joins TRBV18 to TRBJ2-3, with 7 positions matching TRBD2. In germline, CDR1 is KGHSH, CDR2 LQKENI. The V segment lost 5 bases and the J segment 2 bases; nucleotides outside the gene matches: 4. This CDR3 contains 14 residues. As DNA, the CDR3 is TGTGCCAGCTCAGCGCGGGAGACCACAGATACGCAGTATTTT. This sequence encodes CASSARETTDTQYF. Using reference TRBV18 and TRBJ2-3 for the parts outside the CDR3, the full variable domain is NAGVMQNPRHLVRRRGQEARLRCSPMKGHSHVYWYRQLPEEGLKFMVYLQKENIIDESGMPKERFSAEFPKEGPSILRIQQVVRGDSAAYFCASSARETTDTQYFGPGTRLTVL.

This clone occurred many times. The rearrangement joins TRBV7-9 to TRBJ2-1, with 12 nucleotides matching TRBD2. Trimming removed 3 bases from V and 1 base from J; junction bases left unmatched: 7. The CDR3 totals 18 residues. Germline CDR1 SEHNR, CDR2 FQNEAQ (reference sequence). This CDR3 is CASSFRLAGVLSYNEQFF. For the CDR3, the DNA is TGTGCCAGCAGCTTTCGACTAGCGGGAGTCCTTTCCTACAATGAGCAGTTCTTC. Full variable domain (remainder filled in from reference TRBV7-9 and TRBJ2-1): DTGVSQNPRHKITKRGQNVTFRCDPISEHNRLYWYRQTLGQGPEFLTYFQNEAQLEKSRLLSDRFSAERPKGSFSTLEIQRTEQGDSAMYLCASSFRLAGVLSYNEQFFGPGTRLTVL.

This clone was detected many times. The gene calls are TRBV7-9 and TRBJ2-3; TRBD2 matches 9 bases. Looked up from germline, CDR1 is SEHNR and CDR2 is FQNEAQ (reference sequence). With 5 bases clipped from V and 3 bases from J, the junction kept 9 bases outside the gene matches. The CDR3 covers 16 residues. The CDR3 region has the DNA TGTGCCAGCAGCACCCATAGCGGGAGTGGAACAGATACGCAGTATTTT. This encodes CASSTHSGSGTDTQYF. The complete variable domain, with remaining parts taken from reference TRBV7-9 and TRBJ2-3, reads DTGVSQNPRHKITKRGQNVTFRCDPISEHNRLYWYRQTLGQGPEFLTYFQNEAQLEKSRLLSDRFSAERPKGSFSTLEIQRTEQGDSAMYLCASSTHSGSGTDTQYFGPGTRLTVL.

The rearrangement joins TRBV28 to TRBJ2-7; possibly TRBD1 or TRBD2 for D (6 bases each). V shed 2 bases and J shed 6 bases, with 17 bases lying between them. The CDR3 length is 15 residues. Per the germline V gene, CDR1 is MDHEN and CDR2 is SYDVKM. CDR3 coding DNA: TGTGCCAGCAGTTTACGGAGGGGGGCTAGTGGCGAGCAGTACTTC. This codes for CASSLRRGASGEQYF. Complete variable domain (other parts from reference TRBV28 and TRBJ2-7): DVKVTQSSRYLVKRTGEKVFLECVQDMDHENMFWYRQDPGLGLRLIYFSYDVKMKEKGDIPEGYSVSREKKERFSLILESASTNQTSMYLCASSLRRGASGEQYFGPGTRLTVT.

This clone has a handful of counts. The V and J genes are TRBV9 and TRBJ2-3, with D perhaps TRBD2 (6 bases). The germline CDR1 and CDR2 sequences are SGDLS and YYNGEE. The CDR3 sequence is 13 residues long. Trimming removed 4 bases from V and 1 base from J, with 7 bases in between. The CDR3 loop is CASSPSGTDTQYF. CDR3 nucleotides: TGTGCCAGCAGCCCTAGCGGCACAGATACGCAGTATTTT.

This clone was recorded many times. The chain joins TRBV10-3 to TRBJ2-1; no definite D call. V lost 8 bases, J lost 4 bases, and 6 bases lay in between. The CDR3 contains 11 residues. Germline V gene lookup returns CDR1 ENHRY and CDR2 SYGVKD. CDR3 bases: TGTGCCATCGGAGATTACAATGAGCAGTTCTTC. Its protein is CAIGDYNEQFF.

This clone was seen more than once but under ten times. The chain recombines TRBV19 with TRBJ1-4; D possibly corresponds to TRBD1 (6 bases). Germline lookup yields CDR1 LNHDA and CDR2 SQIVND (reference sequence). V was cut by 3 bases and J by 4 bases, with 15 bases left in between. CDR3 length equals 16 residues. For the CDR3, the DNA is TGTGCCAGTAGTATTTCAGGCCAGGGGCTTAATGAAAAACTGTTTTTT. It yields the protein CASSISGQGLNEKLFF. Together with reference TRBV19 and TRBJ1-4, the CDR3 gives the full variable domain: DGGITQSPKYLFRKEGQNVTLSCEQNLNHDAMYWYRQDPGQGLRLIYYSQIVNDFQKGDIAEGYSVSREKKESFPLTVTSAQKNPTAFYLCASSISGQGLNEKLFFGSGTQLSVL.

CDR3 nucleotides: TGTGCCAGCAGCTCTAGCCTGGGACAGAAGAACACTGAAGCTTTCTTT. Translating it yields CASSSSLGQKNTEAFF. The chain joins TRBV7-2 to TRBJ1-1; 7 bases line up with TRBD1. The CDR3 length is 16 residues. The V gene's germline CDR1 is SGHTA and CDR2 FQGNSA. Trimming cost V 4 bases and J 1 base; bases outside gene matches: 9.

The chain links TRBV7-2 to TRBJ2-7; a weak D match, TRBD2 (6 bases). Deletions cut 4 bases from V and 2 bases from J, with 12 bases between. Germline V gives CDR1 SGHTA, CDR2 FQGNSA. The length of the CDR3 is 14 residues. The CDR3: CASSYVGTAYEQYF. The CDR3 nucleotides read TGTGCCAGCAGCTATGTCGGGACTGCCTACGAGCAGTACTTC.

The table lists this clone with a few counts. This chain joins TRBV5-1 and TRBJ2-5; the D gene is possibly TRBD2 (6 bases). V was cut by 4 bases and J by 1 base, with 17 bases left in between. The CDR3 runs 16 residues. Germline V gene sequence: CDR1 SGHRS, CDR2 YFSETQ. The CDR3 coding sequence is TGCGCCAGCAGCCCGACCCGGCTAGCGCTCCAAGAGACCCAGTACTTC. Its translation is CASSPTRLALQETQYF.